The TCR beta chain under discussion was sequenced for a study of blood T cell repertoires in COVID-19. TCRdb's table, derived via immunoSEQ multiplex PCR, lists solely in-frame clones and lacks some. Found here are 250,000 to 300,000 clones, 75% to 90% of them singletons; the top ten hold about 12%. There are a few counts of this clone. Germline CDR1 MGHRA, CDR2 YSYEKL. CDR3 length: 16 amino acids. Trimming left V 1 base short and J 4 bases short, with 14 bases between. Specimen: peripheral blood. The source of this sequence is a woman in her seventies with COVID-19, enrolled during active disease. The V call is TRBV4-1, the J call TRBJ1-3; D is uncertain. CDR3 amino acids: CASSQGGSTPGNTIYF. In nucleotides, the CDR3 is TGCGCCAGCAGCCAAGGAGGCAGTACACCCGGAAACACCATATATTTT.